A single T cell receptor (beta chain) is shown here with its context. Its cognate antigen is unknown. These data come from a study of monozygotic twins with inflammatory bowel disease. For every sample, eight separate reactions were used to make cDNA. Added by template switching were UMIs that each held a 6-nucleotide sample barcode. PCR of TCRalpha and TCRbeta cDNA was nested, with two rounds of roughly 16 and 10 cycles. TCRdb re-called the 5' RACE reads; every CDR3 protein appears as one record, without DNA. The sample has over 110,000 distinct CDR3 sequences; the top ten hold 2% to 2.5%. The CDR3 is made up of 14 amino acids. Germline CDR1 is DFQATT and CDR2 is SNEGSKA (reference sequence). Overall study findings and caveats: The analysis did not separate different T cell subtypes.

Sample: blood. The V gene is TRBV20-1, the J gene TRBJ2-3; no DNA is available, so the TRBD2 call from TCRdb remains unchecked. The TCR originated in a human donor with ulcerative colitis or Crohn's disease, or a healthy co-twin of an affected twin (not recorded which). The CDR3 is CSPRLAGSTDTQYF.